The next 16 T cell receptor beta chains were all read from a single sample in a study of T cells after posttransplantation cyclophosphamide. The repertoire was sequenced with immunoSEQ multiplex PCR; TCRdb's copy has only in-frame clones and lacks some. This table has fewer than 60,000 clones, around 94% appearing once. Sample: PBMCs. The receptors derive from a woman aged 25 to 39 in good health and a related stem cell transplant donor.

The chain is built from TRBV5-1 and TRBJ1-1, with D hard to call. Germline-derived CDR1 and CDR2 are SGHRS and YFSETQ. The CDR3 spans 15 residues. Trimming took off 1 base at V and 7 bases at J, with 17 bases between the two ends. The CDR3 reads CASSLSTGSAGEAFF. The DNA of the CDR3 is TGCGCCAGCAGCTTGTCGACTGGGTCGGCGGGTGAAGCTTTCTTT.

The genes are TRBV18 and TRBJ2-7; D possibly corresponds to TRBD2 (6 bases). There are 12 residues in the CDR3. The V and J ends lost 6 bases and 5 bases respectively, with 11 bases between them. Germline V gene data show CDR1 as KGHSH and CDR2 as LQKENI. CDR3 sequence (DNA): TGTGCCAGCTCCCTGGGACTGAACGAGCAGTACTTC. Amino acid sequence: CASSLGLNEQYF.

V usage is TRBV19 and J usage is TRBJ1-1; 7 bases are a match to TRBD1. Looked up from germline, CDR1 is LNHDA and CDR2 is SQIVND (reference sequence). J was trimmed by 0 bases and V by 7 bases; bases with no gene match: 8. The CDR3 has 15 residues. The CDR3: CASTTGWGMNTEAFF. The CDR3, as DNA: TGTGCCAGTACGACAGGGTGGGGGATGAACACTGAAGCTTTCTTT.

The rearrangement links TRBV5-8 to TRBJ2-2, with 11 positions matching TRBD1. In germline, CDR1 is SGHTS, CDR2 YDEGEE. The ends lost 1 base at V and 4 bases at J; junction bases unmatched: 3. The CDR3 has 16 amino acids. CDR3 sequence reads: CASSLRTGGGTGELFF. CDR3 bases: TGTGCCAGCAGCTTGCGGACAGGGGGCGGCACCGGGGAGCTGTTTTTT.

This chain connects TRBV7-2 to TRBJ2-1; D gene unclear. V lost 2 bases, J lost 7 bases, and 12 bases lay in between. The CDR3 covers 14 residues. CDR1 is SGHTA, CDR2 FQGNSA, per germline. In nucleotides, the CDR3 is TGTGCCAGCAGCTTATATCCTAGTCAAAATGAGCAGTTCTTC. It encodes CASSLYPSQNEQFF.

The V gene is TRBV10-1, the J gene TRBJ2-3; 7 bases match TRBD1. Losses at the gene ends were 2 bases for V and 0 bases for J; bases not matched to a gene: 14. Germline V gene lookup returns CDR1 WNHNN and CDR2 SYGVQD (reference sequence). The CDR3 is 19 residues long. The CDR3 sequence is CASSELGQPRETSTDTQYF. CDR3 nucleotide sequence: TGCGCCAGCAGTGAGCTGGGACAGCCGCGTGAGACCAGCACAGATACGCAGTATTTT.

V usage is TRBV7-3 and J usage is TRBJ2-3; 10 nucleotides align to TRBD2. V shed 4 bases, J shed 5 bases, and the junction held 6 bases outside the gene matches. Germline lookup yields CDR1 SGHTA and CDR2 FQGTGA. CDR3 length equals 15 residues. The CDR3 bases are TGTGCCAGCAGCTGGAGCGGGGGGGCCGAAGATACGCAGTATTTT. Protein: CASSWSGGAEDTQYF.

V usage is TRBV6-5 and J usage is TRBJ2-7; D is undetermined. Germline CDR1 is MNHEY and CDR2 is SVGAGI. The V and J ends lost 6 bases and 2 bases respectively, with 17 bases between them. The CDR3 runs 15 residues. CDR3 in amino acids: CASRATSATTYEQYF. The CDR3 DNA reads TGTGCCAGCAGAGCGACCAGTGCAACCACCTACGAGCAGTACTTC.

J is TRBJ1-3 and V is TRBV7-6, with 8 positions matching TRBD1. The germline V gene has CDR1 SGHVS and CDR2 FNYEAQ. This CDR3 is built from 14 residues. V gave up 5 bases and J gave up 5 bases; unmatched junction bases: 5. The CDR3 loop is CASSIGQGRNTIYF. CDR3 DNA: TGTGCCAGCAGCATAGGACAGGGTAGAAACACCATATATTTT.

The count of this clone is one. The rearrangement links TRBV9 to TRBJ1-2; TRBD1 might be the D (5 bases). The CDR3 length is 17 residues. Germline loops: CDR1 SGDLS, CDR2 YYNGEE. The germline V and J ends were trimmed by 1 base and 2 bases, with 18 bases remaining between them. The CDR3 region has the DNA TGTGCCAGCAGCGTAAACGCTCCCGGGACTCCCAACTATGGCTACACCTTC. Translated: CASSVNAPGTPNYGYTF. Full variable domain (rest looked up from reference TRBV9 and TRBJ1-2): DSGVTQTPKHLITATGQRVTLRCSPRSGDLSVYWYQQSLDQGLQFLIQYYNGEERAKGNILERFSAQQFPDLHSELNLSSLELGDSALYFCASSVNAPGTPNYGYTFGSGTRLTVV.

The chain joins TRBV9 to TRBJ1-1; D ambiguous. The V and J ends lost 0 bases and 4 bases respectively, with 10 bases between them. The germline V gene encodes CDR1 SGDLS and CDR2 YYNGEE. The CDR3 has 14 amino acids. The CDR3 sequence is CASSVVGETTEAFF. In DNA, the CDR3 is TGTGCCAGCAGCGTAGTTGGGGAGACCACTGAAGCTTTCTTT. The entire variable domain, with the rest obtained from reference TRBV9 and TRBJ1-1, is as follows: DSGVTQTPKHLITATGQRVTLRCSPRSGDLSVYWYQQSLDQGLQFLIQYYNGEERAKGNILERFSAQQFPDLHSELNLSSLELGDSALYFCASSVVGETTEAFFGQGTRLTVV.

The chain joins TRBV5-1 to TRBJ2-5; the D is unclear. Between the trimmed V and J ends, which lost 4 bases and 3 bases, there was a span of 13 bases. Germline V gene sequence: CDR1 SGHRS, CDR2 YFSETQ. The length of the CDR3 is 14 residues. The CDR3 coding sequence is TGCGCCAGCAGCCCCCGGGTCTCTAAAGAGACCCAGTACTTC. This sequence encodes CASSPRVSKETQYF.

V gene TRBV11-3 combines with J gene TRBJ2-7; TRBD1 might be the D (6 bases). CDR3 length equals 15 residues. V dropped 0 bases and J dropped 5 bases, with 14 bases sitting between them. The V gene's germline CDR1 is SGHNT and CDR2 YENEEA. CDR3 nucleotide sequence: TGTGCCAGCAGCTTAGATGTCGGCAGGGGCCACGAGCAGTACTTC. Protein product: CASSLDVGRGHEQYF.

The chain has TRBV19 and TRBJ2-3; 7 nucleotides line up with TRBD1. The length of the CDR3 is 13 residues. The germline V gene has CDR1 LNHDA and CDR2 SQIVND (reference sequence). Trimming cost V 6 bases and J 9 bases; bases outside gene matches: 9. CDR3 coding DNA: TGTGCCAGTAGAGCAGAGGGGGCGGGCACGCAGTATTTT. It translates to CASRAEGAGTQYF.

The chain joins TRBV5-5 to TRBJ1-4; 9 bases align to TRBD1. In germline, CDR1 is SGHKS, CDR2 YYEKEE (reference sequence). The CDR3 consists of 14 residues. Trimming took 4 bases from V and 7 from J; bases not matched to a gene: 5. The CDR3 spells CASSIGQGREKLFF. The CDR3 DNA reads TGTGCCAGCAGCATCGGACAGGGGCGTGAAAAACTGTTTTTT.

The rearrangement joins TRBV5-4 to TRBJ1-3, with a tentative D call TRBD1 (5 bases). Trimming took 4 bases from V and 2 from J, leaving 16 bases between them. The CDR3 runs 16 residues. Germline values: CDR1 SGHNT, CDR2 YYREEE (reference sequence). The CDR3 coding sequence is TGTGCCAGCAGCCCCGGGGGGATCGTTGCTGGAAACACCATATATTTT. Translation: CASSPGGIVAGNTIYF.